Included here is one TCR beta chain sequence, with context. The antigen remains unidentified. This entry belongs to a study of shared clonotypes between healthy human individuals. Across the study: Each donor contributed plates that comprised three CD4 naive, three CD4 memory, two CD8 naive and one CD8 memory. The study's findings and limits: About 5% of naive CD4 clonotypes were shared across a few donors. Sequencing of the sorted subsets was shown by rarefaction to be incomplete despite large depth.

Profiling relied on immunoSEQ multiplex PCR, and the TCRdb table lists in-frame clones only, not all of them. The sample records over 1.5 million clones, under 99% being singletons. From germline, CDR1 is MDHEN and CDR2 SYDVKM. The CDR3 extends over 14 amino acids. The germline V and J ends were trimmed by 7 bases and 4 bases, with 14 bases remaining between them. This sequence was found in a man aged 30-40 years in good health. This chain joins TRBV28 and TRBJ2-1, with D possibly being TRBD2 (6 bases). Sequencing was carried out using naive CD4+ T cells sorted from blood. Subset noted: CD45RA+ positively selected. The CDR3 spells CASTLGGAYNEQFF. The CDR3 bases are TGTGCCAGCACCCTTGGCGGGGCTTACAATGAGCAGTTCTTC.